The source of this T cell receptor beta chain is a study of blood T cell repertoires in COVID-19. Across the study: Whether acute or convalescent, the COVID-19 samples came from the United States, Italy and Spain.

Per the original data handling: Scientists estimated how many nucleated cells there were by amplifying reference gene primers. Assay used: immunoSEQ multiplex PCR; TCRdb lists only in-frame clones, some missing. The V and J calls and clone size are taken from that table; D and trimming were inferred from the DNA. The data show roughly 54,000 clones, with 85% to 90% seen just once and 25% to 30% held by the top ten. The CDR3 length is 11 residues. In germline, CDR1 is LGHDT, CDR2 YNNKEL (reference sequence). Trimming stripped 8 bases from V and 11 bases from J, with 15 bases between. The clonotype originates from a human donor in a cohort sampled during active COVID-19. Sequenced material: peripheral blood. This rearrangement joins TRBV3-1 (or the pseudogene TRBV3-2) to TRBJ1-1; D possibly corresponds to TRBD1 (5 bases). The CDR3 DNA is TGTGCCAGCGGGACGGCCCGGGAGGCTTTCTTT. This translates into CASGTAREAFF.